The source of this T cell receptor (beta chain) is a study of Ad26.COV2.S vaccination and SARS-CoV-2 variants. Study overall: Sample donor was a member of the COV1001 Ad26.COV2.S trial arm. Study findings and constraints: It is possible that the TCR breadth and depth analyses underestimated the total T cell responses.

This clone was detected once. The target antigen is unknown. Trimming took off 0 bases at V and 2 bases at J, with 9 bases between the two ends. CDR1 is SGHRS, CDR2 YFSETQ, per germline. There are 14 residues in the CDR3. Treatment here: roughly 20 received Ad26.COV2.S at low or high dose, single or two shots; several received placebo; per-sample allocation not given. Samples analyzed were those drawn on day 63 after the first vaccine or placebo injection. Wuhan-strain spike was delivered by a replication-incompetent Ad26 vector. Assay used: immunoSEQ multiplex PCR; TCRdb lists only in-frame clones, some missing. The repertoire consists of about 460,000 clones, with 80% to 90% occurring once and the leading ten covering 1.7%.

The input for sequencing was peripheral blood, taken in a trial of Ad26.COV2.S vaccine versus placebo. The chain employs TRBV5-1 and TRBJ2-7; no firm D call. The TCR originated in a person aged 18-65 years who received the Ad26.COV2.S COVID-19 vaccine or a placebo. CDR3 sequence: CASSLAFLPYEQYF. The CDR3, as DNA: TGCGCCAGCAGCTTGGCCTTCCTACCCTACGAGCAGTACTTC.